The 18 T cell receptor beta chains presented below share a single source sample, sequenced in a study of T cell responses to AZD1222 COVID-19 vaccine (dated by TCRdb to about 2021). The time point label corresponds to: baseline before first vaccination. Library generation was performed with the immunoSEQ multiplex PCR assay. This is the immuneACCESS table as TCRdb keeps it, with only in-frame sequences that have V and J called. A part of the clones is gone; compared with another copy, unresolved V genes explain less than half, and the rest is unexplained. Across this sample there are approximately 200,000 clones, with 90% to 95% seen only once. The ten largest clones capture 9.2% of the sample. Material: peripheral blood, obtained on day 0 of AZD1222 vaccination. Source of these receptors: an adult in good health.

The J gene is TRBJ2-1, the V gene TRBV7-3; unclear D gene. V lost 1 base and J 9 bases, leaving 16 bases between the germline ends. Germline CDR1 is SGHTA and CDR2 is FQGTGA. CDR3 length: 15 amino acids. Here the CDR3 DNA reads TGTGCCAGCAGCTTAAACGGCGGCCTGCGCAGTGAGCAGTTCTTC. Translated: CASSLNGGLRSEQFF.

The chain combines TRBV19 with TRBJ2-1, with TRBD2 matching over 12 bases. Germline CDR1 LNHDA, CDR2 SQIVND (reference sequence). This CDR3 spans 17 amino acids. The V segment lost 2 bases and the J segment 4 bases; nucleotides outside the gene matches: 6. The CDR3 bases are TGTGCCAGTAGTATAATGCCAGGACTAGCGGGGTACAATGAGCAGTTCTTC. As protein: CASSIMPGLAGYNEQFF.

There are many counts of this clone. CDR3 nucleotides: TGTGCCAGCAGCCAAGGGACTAGCGGGAGGGCCTGGACAGATACGCAGTATTTT. Translating it yields CASSQGTSGRAWTDTQYF. The chain joins TRBV4-2 to TRBJ2-3; 15 positions agree with TRBD2. The CDR3 is 18 amino acids. From germline, CDR1 is LGHNA and CDR2 YNFKEQ. The V segment lost 1 base and the J segment 3 bases; nucleotides outside the gene matches: 5.

The chain carries TRBV30 and TRBJ1-5; TRBD1 matches at 9 bases. V trimming: 5 bases; J trimming: 3 bases; junction bases outside the gene matches: 11. The CDR3 is made up of 16 amino acids. In germline, CDR1 is GTSNPN, CDR2 SVGIG (reference sequence). The CDR3 DNA follows: TGTGCCTGGGGTCCACCGGGACAGGGTACCAATCAGCCCCAGCATTTT. It encodes CAWGPPGQGTNQPQHF. The full variable domain, rest sourced from reference TRBV30 and TRBJ1-5, is SQTIHQWPATLVQPVGSPLSLECTVEGTSNPNLYWYRQAAGRGLQLLFYSVGIGQISSEVPQNLSASRPQDRQFILSSKKLLLSDSGFYLCAWGPPGQGTNQPQHFGDGTRLSIL.

In its sample, this clone was seen once. The chain couples TRBV10-1 to TRBJ2-3; unclear D gene. CDR1 is WNHNN, CDR2 SYGVQD, per germline (reference sequence). V lost 4 bases and J lost 2, with 7 bases in between. This CDR3 contains 13 residues. CDR3 amino acids: CASSVGPTDTQYF. CDR3 in DNA: TGCGCCAGCAGTGTTGGCCCCACAGATACGCAGTATTTT.

The chain links TRBV7-3 to TRBJ2-2; D might be TRBD2 (5 bases). The CDR3 has 16 residues. Germline loops: CDR1 SGHTA, CDR2 FQGTGA. V lost 1 base, J lost 5 bases, and 14 bases lay in between. The CDR3 here is CASSLIASAGTGELFF. The DNA of the CDR3 is TGTGCCAGCAGCTTAATAGCGTCAGCTGGTACCGGGGAGCTGTTTTTT.

V and J are TRBV7-2 and TRBJ2-1, with TRBD2 identical over 9 bases. Germline assignment: CDR1 SGHTA and CDR2 FQGNSA. CDR3 length: 16 residues. The junction had 15 bases not matched to a gene; V was cut back by 6 bases and J by 9 bases. The CDR3 DNA is TGTGCCAGCAGTAGAGGGGCTAGCGGGAAATTAGGTGAGCAGTTCTTC. It is translated as CASSRGASGKLGEQFF.

The genes are TRBV9 and TRBJ1-1; 7 nucleotides line up with TRBD1. CDR3 size: 12 residues. Germline loops: CDR1 SGDLS, CDR2 YYNGEE. V shed 8 bases and J 5 bases; nucleotides not matched to a gene: 6. CDR3 loop: CASYRGYTEAFF. The DNA of the CDR3 is TGTGCCAGTTACAGGGGATATACTGAAGCTTTCTTT.

CDR3 nucleotide sequence: TGCGCCAGCAGCGTGCCGGGACTAGCGGGAGAGGGAGAGACCCAGTACTTC. Translating it yields CASSVPGLAGEGETQYF. This chain uses TRBV5-1 with TRBJ2-5; 14 bases are a match to TRBD2. Germline V gives CDR1 SGHRS, CDR2 YFSETQ. Losses at the gene ends were 4 bases for V and 4 bases for J; bases not matched to a gene: 9. CDR3 length: 17 amino acids.

The count of this clone is one. The chain uses TRBV9 and TRBJ1-2; D is ambiguous. The CDR3 has 14 residues. Trimming removed 3 bases from V and 1 base from J, with 10 bases in between. Germline CDR1 and CDR2: SGDLS and YYNGEE. The CDR3, as DNA: TGTGCCAGCAGCGCCATACAATTTAACTATGGCTACACCTTC. Translating it yields CASSAIQFNYGYTF.

This clone showed up just a few times. This rearrangement joins TRBV5-4 to TRBJ1-1; 9 nucleotides agree with TRBD1. Germline V gene data show CDR1 as SGHNT and CDR2 as YYREEE (reference sequence). V shed 0 bases and J 3 bases; nucleotides not matched to a gene: 0. CDR3 size: 14 residues. DNA for the CDR3: TGTGCCAGCAGCTTGGGGGACAGGGACACTGAAGCTTTCTTT. It yields the protein CASSLGDRDTEAFF.

This chain connects TRBV6-6 to TRBJ1-2; the D gene is possibly TRBD1 (6 bases). From germline, CDR1 is MNHNY and CDR2 SVGAGI (reference sequence). The V end was cut by 6 bases, the J end by 4 bases, with 15 bases between. The length of the CDR3 is 14 residues. Here the CDR3 reads CASSEGDKSYGYTF. The CDR3 DNA reads as TGTGCCAGCAGCGAAGGGGACAAAAGCTATGGCTACACCTTC.

The V call is TRBV6-4, the J call TRBJ1-5; 7 bases fit TRBD1. CDR3 length equals 17 residues. CDR1 is MRHNA and CDR2 is SNTAGT in the germline V gene. V shed 9 bases, J shed 0 bases, and the junction held 14 bases outside the gene matches. The CDR3 region has the DNA TGTGCCAGTAAGAACCCGGGACAGAGTTATAGCAATCAGCCCCAGCATTTT. Amino acid sequence: CASKNPGQSYSNQPQHF.

The chain carries TRBV7-9 and TRBJ2-7, with TRBD2 matching over 7 bases. V gave up 9 bases and J gave up 3 bases; unmatched junction bases: 8. CDR1 and CDR2 (germline): SEHNR, FQNEAQ (reference sequence). The CDR3 extends over 13 amino acids. The CDR3 region has the DNA TGTGCCAGTAATAAGGGGAGGGGCTACGAGCAGTACTTC. Its protein product is CASNKGRGYEQYF.

The genes are TRBV19 and TRBJ2-3, with a tentative D call TRBD2 (5 bases). The V end lost 3 bases, the J end lost 1 base, and 8 bases lay between the germline ends. CDR1 and CDR2 (germline): LNHDA, SQIVND (reference sequence). The CDR3 has 14 residues. The CDR3 is CASSMDSGTDTQYF. The CDR3, as DNA: TGTGCCAGTAGTATGGATAGCGGCACAGATACGCAGTATTTT.

The chain carries TRBV29-1 and TRBJ1-1; TRBD1 is a possible D gene (6 bases). Per germline, CDR1 SQVTM and CDR2 ANQGSEA. Trimming shortened V by 5 bases and J by 6 bases, and 7 bases separated the two germline ends. This CDR3 has 10 amino acids. The DNA of the CDR3 is TGCAGCGTTCAGGGGCCTGAAGCTTTCTTT. This sequence encodes CSVQGPEAFF.

This rearrangement joins TRBV19 to TRBJ2-4; possibly TRBD2 for D (6 bases). Germline loops: CDR1 LNHDA, CDR2 SQIVND (reference sequence). V shed 2 bases and J shed 6 bases, with 11 bases lying between them. CDR3 size: 14 residues. The CDR3 is CASSISGEGNIQYF. DNA for the CDR3: TGTGCCAGTAGTATATCGGGGGAAGGAAACATTCAGTACTTC.

This clone was observed a few times. The rearrangement links TRBV30 to TRBJ1-2; no definite D call. Germline V lookup: CDR1 GTSNPN, CDR2 SVGIG (reference sequence). Trimming cost V 6 bases and J 6 bases, with 20 bases left between them. The length of the CDR3 is 14 residues. The CDR3 DNA follows: TGTGCCTGTCGGATCCCCAGCGGCTCACATGGCTACACCTTC. This encodes CACRIPSGSHGYTF.